This passage covers 5 T cell receptor beta chains from one sample sequenced in a study of CD8 T cells in ankylosing spondylitis. In TCRdb, the 5' RACE reads were re-called with MiXCR into one record per CDR3 protein. The sample yields about 42,000 distinct CDR3 sequences, over 3.5% seen once. The sample comprised blood, either unsorted or a sorted T cell fraction (not recorded which). Receptors were obtained from a female donor with ankylosing spondylitis or in good health (not recorded which).

This clonotype was counted ten times or more. The genes are TRBV9 and TRBJ1-6, with D unclear. CDR3 length equals 12 residues. V was clipped by 4 bases and J by 2 bases, with 1 base between them. Germline V gene lookup returns CDR1 SGDLS and CDR2 YYNGEE. CDR3 sequence: CASSTYNSPLHF. CDR3 DNA sequence: TGTGCCAGCAGCACCTATAATTCACCCCTCCACTTT. The whole variable domain, filled in from reference TRBV9 and TRBJ1-6, reads DSGVTQTPKHLITATGQRVTLRCSPRSGDLSVYWYQQSLDQGLQFLIQYYNGEERAKGNILERFSAQQFPDLHSELNLSSLELGDSALYFCASSTYNSPLHFGNGTRLTVT.

This clonotype showed up many times. The chain is built from TRBV9 and TRBJ2-7; perhaps TRBD1 as D (5 bases). V was shortened by 4 bases and J by 0 bases, with 11 bases between the two germline ends. The germline CDR1 and CDR2 sequences are SGDLS and YYNGEE. The CDR3 covers 14 residues. This chain's CDR3 is CASSITGSSYEQYF. CDR3 nucleotides: TGTGCCAGCAGCATAACAGGAAGCTCCTACGAGCAGTACTTC.

This clonotype appeared a few times. CDR3 region: CASSVGPTGAYNEQFF. The CDR3 nucleotides are TGTGCCAGCAGCGTAGGACCCACGGGAGCCTACAATGAGCAGTTCTTC. The chain employs TRBV9 and TRBJ2-1; a weak D match, TRBD2 (6 bases). The CDR3 is made up of 16 amino acids. Germline CDR1 reads SGDLS; CDR2 reads YYNGEE. The V end was cut by 0 bases, the J end by 2 bases, with 12 bases between.

This clonotype was counted at least ten times. The chain recombines TRBV9 with TRBJ2-2; D is tentatively TRBD1 or TRBD2 (7 bases each). CDR3 length equals 15 residues. V dropped 3 bases and J dropped 3 bases, with 12 bases sitting between them. Germline V CDR1 and CDR2: SGDLS, YYNGEE. The CDR3 spells CASSAPGGDTGELFF. The CDR3 region has the DNA TGTGCCAGCAGCGCTCCAGGGGGGGACACCGGGGAGCTGTTTTTT.

This clonotype has only a few counts. The genes are TRBV9 and TRBJ2-1; 9 nucleotides align to TRBD2. The length of the CDR3 is 17 residues. From germline, CDR1 is SGDLS and CDR2 YYNGEE. Losses at the gene ends were 1 base for V and 7 bases for J; bases not matched to a gene: 12. The CDR3 DNA follows: TGTGCCAGCAGCGTATCGGCTAGCGGGGTCGGGGTGAATGAGCAGTTCTTC. Protein product: CASSVSASGVGVNEQFF.